This T cell receptor beta chain was sequenced during a study of blood T cells in healthy people across ages. A second about 6 to 12 cycle PCR used barcoded and J-beta primers. Researchers report that a template-switch adaptor with 12 random nucleotides tagged each cDNA molecule. Each CDR3 protein gets one entry after TCRdb re-called the 5' RACE reads with MiXCR. The sample holds about 670,000 distinct CDR3 sequences; around 41% are singletons and the top ten take around 30%. Study-level findings and limits: With age, beta diversity per million T cells declined roughly linearly, significantly by 35 to 40. Unsorted PBMCs ruled out conclusive naive versus antigen-experienced comparison.

Donation came from healthy Caucasian individuals in Russia who were aged 6 to 90. Regarding this clonotype: The antigen is undetermined.

The CDR3 covers 15 residues. Germline V gene sequence: CDR1 SGHDN, CDR2 FVKESK. The J segment lost 0 bases and the V segment lost 2 bases, leaving 1 base of the junction unmatched. J is TRBJ2-3 and V is TRBV14; TRBD2 agrees at 8 bases. Sequences were obtained from blood. The receptor was isolated from an older man in good health. The CDR3 sequence: CASSQQRGSTDTQYF. Written as DNA, the CDR3 is TGTGCCAGCAGCCAACAGCGGGGGAGCACAGATACGCAGTATTTT. Full variable domain (remainder filled in from reference TRBV14 and TRBJ2-3): EAGVTQFPSHSVIEKGQTVTLRCDPISGHDNLYWYRRVMGKEIKFLLHFVKESKQDESGMPNNRFLAERTGGTYSTLKVQPAELEDSGVYFCASSQQRGSTDTQYFGPGTRLTVL.